These 19 T cell receptor beta chains were sequenced from one sample in a study of technical replicates of blood from a handful of donors. Clones were read by immunoSEQ multiplex PCR, and TCRdb kept only the in-frame ones, dropping some. The repertoire holds roughly 60,000 clones, with over 85% as singletons. The source material was PBMCs. The receptors come from a human donor in good health. Some clones in this sample may be carry-over from other donors' samples.

This clone was picked up one time. The chain uses TRBV29-1 and TRBJ2-3; 9 bases agree with TRBD2. J lost 0 bases, V lost 7 bases, and 5 bases had no gene match. The CDR3 has 14 amino acids. Germline-derived CDR1 and CDR2 are SQVTM and ANQGSEA. The CDR3 spells CSAERGESTDTQYF. DNA for the CDR3: TGCAGCGCCGAGCGGGGGGAGAGCACAGATACGCAGTATTTT.

The V gene is TRBV27, the J gene TRBJ1-1; 9 bases are shared with TRBD1. The length of the CDR3 is 16 residues. The ends lost 5 bases at V and 6 bases at J; junction bases unmatched: 13. CDR1 is MNHEY, CDR2 SMNVEV, per germline (reference sequence). CDR3 sequence: CASSPLLGQGISEAFF. In DNA, the CDR3 is TGTGCCAGCAGTCCCTTGCTAGGACAGGGGATCTCTGAAGCTTTCTTT.

The chain recombines TRBV11-1 with TRBJ2-5; TRBD1 might be the D (5 bases). V dropped 1 base and J dropped 7 bases, with 7 bases sitting between them. Germline loops: CDR1 SGHAT, CDR2 FQDESV (reference sequence). This CDR3 contains 12 residues. The CDR3 DNA sequence: TGTGCCAGCAGCTTAGATCAGGGGACCCAGTACTTC. This translates into CASSLDQGTQYF.

The rearrangement uses TRBV13 and TRBJ2-1; D not resolved. Trimming pared 1 base from V and 10 bases from J, leaving 11 bases between. Germline CDR1 PRHDT, CDR2 FYEKMQ (reference sequence). CDR3 size: 13 residues. CDR3 amino acids: CASSLARKLEQFF. The DNA for the CDR3 is TGTGCCAGCAGCTTAGCGCGAAAACTGGAGCAGTTCTTC.

The chain recombines TRBV30 with TRBJ1-1; weak D call: TRBD1 (6 bases). Trimming shortened V by 0 bases and J by 5 bases, and 31 bases separated the two germline ends. Germline lookup yields CDR1 GTSNPN and CDR2 SVGIG (reference sequence). The CDR3 contains 20 residues. The CDR3 DNA is TGTGCCTGGAGTGTACAGGGCAGGGTATTCGGTGTACTTCGTCGGACTGAAGCTTTCTTT. This sequence encodes CAWSVQGRVFGVLRRTEAFF.

V usage is TRBV7-9 and J usage is TRBJ2-5, with D perhaps TRBD2 (5 bases). The CDR3 is made up of 13 amino acids. CDR1 is SEHNR and CDR2 is FQNEAQ in the germline V gene (reference sequence). The V end was cut by 6 bases, the J end by 3 bases, with 11 bases between. The CDR3 reads CASRELVKETQYF. Here the CDR3 DNA reads TGTGCCAGCAGGGAACTAGTTAAAGAGACCCAGTACTTC.

The chain joins TRBV5-4 to TRBJ2-6; TRBD1 agrees at 7 bases. The length of the CDR3 is 18 residues. Germline V gene data show CDR1 as SGHNT and CDR2 as YYREEE (reference sequence). The V segment lost 4 bases and the J segment 1 base; nucleotides outside the gene matches: 11. The CDR3 bases are TGTGCCAGCAGCCCGCCGGGACAGACAATATCTGGGGCCAACGTCCTGACTTTC. It is translated as CASSPPGQTISGANVLTF.

This clone was detected only once. This chain connects TRBV19 to TRBJ1-4; D ambiguous. Trimming left V 3 bases short and J 8 bases short, with 7 bases between. This CDR3 has 12 amino acids. Germline V gene lookup returns CDR1 LNHDA and CDR2 SQIVND (reference sequence). Written as DNA, the CDR3 is TGTGCCAGTAGTATCTTACGGGAAAAACTGTTTTTT. Its translation is CASSILREKLFF.

CDR3 sequence: CASSLQGSYNSPLHF. In DNA form, the CDR3 reads TGTGCCAGCAGTTTACAGGGAAGCTATAATTCACCCCTCCACTTT. V gene TRBV27 combines with J gene TRBJ1-6; possibly TRBD1 for D (5 bases). CDR3 length: 15 residues. In germline, CDR1 is MNHEY, CDR2 SMNVEV (reference sequence). The ends were cut back, 2 bases at V and 3 bases at J, with 8 bases in the middle.

This clone was detected only once. The rearrangement joins TRBV2 to TRBJ2-7; the D gene is possibly TRBD2 (5 bases). Looked up from germline, CDR1 is SNHLY and CDR2 is FYNNEI. This CDR3 has 14 amino acids. V lost 4 bases and J 0 bases, leaving 10 bases between the germline ends. The CDR3 DNA reads TGTGCCAGCAGTGTCCCCGGGGTCTCCTACGAGCAGTACTTC. Translated, it gives CASSVPGVSYEQYF.

This clone came up once. The chain recombines TRBV10-3 with TRBJ1-2; 7 nucleotides align to TRBD1. Germline V gene lookup returns CDR1 ENHRY and CDR2 SYGVKD. CDR3 length: 14 residues. With V trimmed by 6 bases and J by 1 base, 5 bases remained unmatched. Written as DNA, the CDR3 is TGTGCCATCAGCAGACAGGGCGGTAACTATGGCTACACCTTC. Encoded protein: CAISRQGGNYGYTF.

The chain has TRBV25-1 and TRBJ2-7, with 14 positions matching TRBD2. CDR1 is MGHDK and CDR2 is SYGVNS in the germline V gene. This CDR3 has 15 residues. With V trimmed by 6 bases and J by 7 bases, 8 bases remained unmatched. CDR3 nucleotide sequence: TGTGCCAGCAGGTCCGGGACTAGCGGGAGAAATGAGCAGTACTTC. Translated, it gives CASRSGTSGRNEQYF.

The rearrangement uses TRBV25-1 and TRBJ2-7; D not certain. Trimming took 3 bases from V and 7 from J, leaving 16 bases between them. The CDR3 spans 14 residues. Germline V CDR1 and CDR2: MGHDK, SYGVNS. The CDR3 loop is CASSDLSGGWEQYF. The CDR3 DNA reads as TGTGCCAGCAGTGATCTCTCGGGTGGATGGGAGCAGTACTTC.

The chain recombines TRBV10-3 with TRBJ1-2; 8 bases are shared with TRBD1. From germline, CDR1 is ENHRY and CDR2 SYGVKD. The V gene end was trimmed by 8 bases and the J gene end by 5 bases; junction bases not matched to a gene: 10. This CDR3 is 14 amino acids long. CDR3 region: CAIAQPGQDYGYTF. CDR3 in DNA: TGTGCCATCGCGCAACCGGGACAGGATTATGGCTACACCTTC.

CDR3 amino acids: CASSSQGQGVNSPLHF. CDR3 nucleotide sequence: TGTGCCAGCAGCTCCCAGGGACAGGGAGTGAATTCACCCCTCCACTTT. This rearrangement joins TRBV7-9 to TRBJ1-6, with TRBD1 matching over 9 bases. The CDR3 loop spans 16 amino acids. Germline CDR1 is SEHNR and CDR2 is FQNEAQ (reference sequence). The V and J ends lost 4 bases and 7 bases, in that order; junction bases with no gene match: 8.

The chain has TRBV5-4 and TRBJ1-2; 8 positions match TRBD1. Unmatched junction bases numbered 14, after V lost 0 bases and J lost 4 bases. The CDR3 sequence is 18 residues long. The V gene's germline CDR1 is SGHNT and CDR2 YYREEE (reference sequence). The CDR3 nucleotides are TGTGCCAGCAGCTTGGTAGGGTGGGACAGGCGAGTTGGCTATGGCTACACCTTC. It encodes CASSLVGWDRRVGYGYTF. Full variable domain (missing parts from reference TRBV5-4 and TRBJ1-2): ETGVTQSPTHLIKTRGQQVTLRCSSQSGHNTVSWYQQALGQGPQFIFQYYREEENGRGNFPPRFSGLQFPNYSSELNVNALELDDSALYLCASSLVGWDRRVGYGYTFGSGTRLTVV.

The gene calls are TRBV12-5 and TRBJ2-1; no definite D call. CDR3 length: 13 amino acids. Between the trimmed V and J ends, which lost 1 base and 6 bases, there was a span of 7 bases. Germline CDR1 LGHNT, CDR2 FRNRAP. CDR3 nucleotide sequence: TGTGCTAGTGGTTTGGGCAGATCCAATGAGCAGTTCTTC. It translates to CASGLGRSNEQFF.

The V call is TRBV29-1, the J call TRBJ2-3; 7 bases are a match to TRBD1. CDR1 and CDR2 (germline): SQVTM, ANQGSEA. The CDR3 is 15 residues long. V dropped 6 bases and J dropped 3; count of bases not matched to a gene: 12. The CDR3 DNA is TGCAGCGTCCTTACAGGGGTAAGACAGACAGATACGCAGTATTTT. Protein: CSVLTGVRQTDTQYF.

The chain couples TRBV9 to TRBJ1-6, with D possibly TRBD1 on 6 matching bases. The length of the CDR3 is 15 residues. Per germline, CDR1 SGDLS and CDR2 YYNGEE. The V gene lost 0 bases and the J gene lost 6 bases, with 10 bases spanning the gap. The CDR3 DNA reads as TGTGCCAGCAGCGTAGAACAGGGACCTAATTCACCCCTCCACTTT. It translates to CASSVEQGPNSPLHF.